The 2 T cell receptor beta chains in this list originate from one sample, sequenced in a study of cytomegalovirus exposure and HLA in healthy donors listed by TCRdb under 2017. Library preparation employed the immunoSEQ multiplex PCR assay. What TCRdb holds here is the immuneACCESS table cut down to in-frame rearrangements. Part of the clones is not present; checked against another copy, under half of the missing clones reflect an unresolved V gene, and the others are unexplained. This sample gives some 86,000 clones in total; over 85% of them show up just once. 3.6% of the sample rests with the top ten. The specimen sequenced was PBMCs. The origin of the receptors is a woman aged 25 to 39 in good health and CMV-seronegative.

The chain couples TRBV28 to TRBJ1-2; 8 bases are a match to TRBD1. The CDR3 length is 14 residues. The germline V gene has CDR1 MDHEN and CDR2 SYDVKM. J gave up 7 bases and V 5 bases, and 9 bases lay outside the gene matches. CDR3 nucleotides: TGTGCCAGCAGTATAGGACAGGGTTTAGGTGGCTACACCTTC. Protein sequence: CASSIGQGLGGYTF.

V and J are TRBV18 and TRBJ2-4, with D hard to call. Germline V lookup: CDR1 KGHSH, CDR2 LQKENI. The CDR3 extends over 14 amino acids. V was cut by 2 bases and J by 5 bases, with 10 bases left in between. CDR3: CASSPKREENIQYF. CDR3 DNA: TGTGCCAGCTCACCAAAGAGAGAGGAAAACATTCAGTACTTC.